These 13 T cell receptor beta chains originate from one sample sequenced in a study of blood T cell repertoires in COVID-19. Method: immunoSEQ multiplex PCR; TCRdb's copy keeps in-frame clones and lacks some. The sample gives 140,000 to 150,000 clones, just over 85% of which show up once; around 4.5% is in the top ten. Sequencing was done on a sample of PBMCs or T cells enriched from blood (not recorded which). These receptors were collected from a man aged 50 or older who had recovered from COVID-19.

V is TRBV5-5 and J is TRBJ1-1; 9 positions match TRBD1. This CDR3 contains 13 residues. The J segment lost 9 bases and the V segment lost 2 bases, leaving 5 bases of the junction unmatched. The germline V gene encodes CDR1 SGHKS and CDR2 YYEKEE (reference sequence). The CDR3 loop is CASSFQGQGKAFF. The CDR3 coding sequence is TGTGCCAGCAGCTTTCAAGGACAGGGGAAAGCTTTCTTT.

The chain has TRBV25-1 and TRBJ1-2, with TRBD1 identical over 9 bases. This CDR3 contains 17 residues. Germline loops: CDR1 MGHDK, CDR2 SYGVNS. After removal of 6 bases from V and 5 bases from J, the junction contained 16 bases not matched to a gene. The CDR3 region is CASRGTGGRPLHYGYTF. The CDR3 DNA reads TGTGCCAGCAGGGGTACAGGGGGCCGACCTCTCCATTATGGCTACACCTTC.

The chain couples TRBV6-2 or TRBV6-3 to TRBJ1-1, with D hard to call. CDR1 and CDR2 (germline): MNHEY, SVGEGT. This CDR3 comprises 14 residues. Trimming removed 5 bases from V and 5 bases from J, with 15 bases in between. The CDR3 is CASSPTRTRTEAFF. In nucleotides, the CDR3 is TGTGCCAGCAGTCCGACACGTACTCGGACTGAAGCTTTCTTT.

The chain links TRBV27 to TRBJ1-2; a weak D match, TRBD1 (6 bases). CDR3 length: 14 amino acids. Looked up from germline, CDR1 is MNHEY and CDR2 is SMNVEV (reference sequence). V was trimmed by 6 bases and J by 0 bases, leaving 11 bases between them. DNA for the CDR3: TGTGCCAGCAGCCCCCAGGGGCCTAACTATGGCTACACCTTC. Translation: CASSPQGPNYGYTF.

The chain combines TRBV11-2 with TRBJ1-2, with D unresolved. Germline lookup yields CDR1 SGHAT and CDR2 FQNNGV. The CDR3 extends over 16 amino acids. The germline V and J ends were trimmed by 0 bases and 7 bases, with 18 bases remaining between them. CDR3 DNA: TGTGCCAGCAGCTTAGAACCAAGGGCGGGTGGAGGTGGCTACACCTTC. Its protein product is CASSLEPRAGGGGYTF.

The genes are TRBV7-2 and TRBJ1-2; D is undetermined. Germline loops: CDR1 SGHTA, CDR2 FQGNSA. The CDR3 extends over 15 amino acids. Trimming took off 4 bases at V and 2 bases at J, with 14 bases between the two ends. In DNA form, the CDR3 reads TGTGCCAGCAGCTCAGACCCCCAGGCCAACTATGGCTACACCTTC. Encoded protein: CASSSDPQANYGYTF.

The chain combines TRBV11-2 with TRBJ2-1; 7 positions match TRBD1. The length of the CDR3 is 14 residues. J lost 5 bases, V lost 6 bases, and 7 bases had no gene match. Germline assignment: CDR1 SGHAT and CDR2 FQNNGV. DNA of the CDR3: TGTGCCAGCAGGCACAAGACAGGGAACAATGAGCAGTTCTTC. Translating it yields CASRHKTGNNEQFF. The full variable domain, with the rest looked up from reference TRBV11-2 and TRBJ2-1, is EAGVAQSPRYKIIEKRQSVAFWCNPISGHATLYWYQQILGQGPKLLIQFQNNGVVDDSQLPKDRFSAERLKGVDSTLKIQPAKLEDSAVYLCASRHKTGNNEQFFGPGTRLTVL.

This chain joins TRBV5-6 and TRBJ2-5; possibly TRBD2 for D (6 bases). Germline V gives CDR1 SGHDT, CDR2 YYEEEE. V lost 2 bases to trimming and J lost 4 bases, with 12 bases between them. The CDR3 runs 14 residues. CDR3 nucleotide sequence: TGTGCCAGCAGCTTAAGTAGCGGATCAGAGACCCAGTACTTC. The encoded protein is CASSLSSGSETQYF.

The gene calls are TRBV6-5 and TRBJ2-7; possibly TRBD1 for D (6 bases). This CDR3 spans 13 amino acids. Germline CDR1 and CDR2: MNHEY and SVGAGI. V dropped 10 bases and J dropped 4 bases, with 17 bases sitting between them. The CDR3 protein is CATLGGLRYEQYF. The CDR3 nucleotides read TGTGCCACTCTAGGGGGATTGAGGTACGAGCAGTACTTC.

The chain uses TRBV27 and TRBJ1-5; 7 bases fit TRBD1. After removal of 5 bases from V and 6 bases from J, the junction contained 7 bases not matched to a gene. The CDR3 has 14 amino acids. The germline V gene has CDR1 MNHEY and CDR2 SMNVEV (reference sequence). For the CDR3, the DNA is TGTGCCAGCAGTGCCACACAGGGGCCTCAGCCCCAGCATTTT. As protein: CASSATQGPQPQHF.

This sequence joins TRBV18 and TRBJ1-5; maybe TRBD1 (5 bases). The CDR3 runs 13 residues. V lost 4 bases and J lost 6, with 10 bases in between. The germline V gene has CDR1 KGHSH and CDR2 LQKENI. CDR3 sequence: CASSQGASQPQHF. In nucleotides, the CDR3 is TGTGCCAGCTCACAAGGGGCGAGTCAGCCCCAGCATTTT.

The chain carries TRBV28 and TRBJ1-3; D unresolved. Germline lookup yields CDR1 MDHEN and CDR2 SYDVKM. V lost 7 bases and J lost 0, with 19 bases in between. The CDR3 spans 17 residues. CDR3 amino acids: CASTGAGLQSSGNTIYF. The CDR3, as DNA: TGTGCCAGCACCGGAGCAGGACTTCAATCCTCTGGAAACACCATATATTTT.

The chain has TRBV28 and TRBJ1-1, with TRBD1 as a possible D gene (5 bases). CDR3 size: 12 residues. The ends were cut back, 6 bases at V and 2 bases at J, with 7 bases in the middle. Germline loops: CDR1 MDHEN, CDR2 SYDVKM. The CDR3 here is CASRGGNTEAFF. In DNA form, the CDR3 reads TGTGCCAGCAGGGGGGGAAACACTGAAGCTTTCTTT.